The entry below describes one T cell receptor (beta chain). This clonotype was recorded at least ten times. This clone's antigen is unknown. No much larger clonotype is one base removed from it; base qualities were not supplied. This specimen belongs to a study of identical twins (dated by TCRdb to between 2015 and 2016). The study in broad terms: The study deep-sequenced TCR alpha and beta repertoires from monozygotic twins, unrelated adults of various ages and cord blood to test whether fetal clonotypes persist. To rule out contamination, the twin experiments were replicated at different times with different library preparation protocols. The research as a whole found: Zero-insertion analyses could be partly confounded by invariant T cells such as MAIT and iNKT, though diverse VJ usage argued against such confounding for most clonotypes. In monozygotic twins, out-of-frame TCR alpha sharing was systematically underestimated by recombination models, although the models agreed with sharing between unrelated individuals. Because the same donors could not be followed over many years, conclusions were based on cross-sectional statistical analysis. Compared with coincidental sharing between unrelated individuals, an excess of low generation-probability sequences was observed among out-of-frame TCR alpha sequences shared between twins. The excess sharing between twins in beta out-of-frame sequences was weaker because fewer shared sequences reduced the signal-to-noise ratio. Fewer insertions were carried by abundant cord blood beta clonotypes; a weaker similar trend was observed in young adult naive repertoires, while no such trend was observed in memory repertoires.

Libraries were built with 5' RACE. TCRdb lists the instrument as Illumina HiSeq 2000. A universal primer binding site was added through template switching, and the final cDNA carried a unique molecular identifier so that TCR cDNA molecules could be counted accurately. First-strand cDNA for TCR alpha and beta chains was synthesized from specific primers in the conserved constant-segment region. To control for contamination, every cDNA library was double barcoded, receiving both a SMART-Mk sample barcode and Illumina barcodes. TruSeq adapter sequences, together with Illumina sample barcodes, were added in two successive PCR steps. TCR alpha and beta cDNA libraries were sequenced on the Illumina HiSeq platform with custom primers. For the original study's pipeline: Unique molecular identifiers were extracted from raw reads with MiGEC, and CDR3 positions were determined with MiXCR. Recombination models were inferred per individual with the repgenHMM and IGoR tools using an EM algorithm. The tcR package in R was used for shared clonotype analysis, with sharing normalized by the product of cloneset sizes. To study raw recombination without the effects of thymic and clonal selection, out-of-frame nonproductive sequences were analyzed. TCRdb redid the processing of the public reads, applying fastp at Q25 and MiXCR, and retained in-frame beta chains. Every CDR3 protein is listed once, alongside the most common genes and DNA of its rows. None of the V and J calls come from the authors' own analysis; TCRdb made them. This sample is represented by hundreds of thousands of distinct CDR3 sequences; roughly an eighth of them were singletons. Around 7.2% of the sample is in the top ten clones.

Every donor was a healthy Caucasian. The twin cohort consisted of three pairs of female monozygotic twins, all aged about 18 to 29 years. Positive isolation kits from Invitrogen were used to isolate CD4+ and CD8+ T cell populations. Relative to germline, V is missing 6 bases and J is missing 5 bases, with 12 bases of the junction outside any gene match. Reading from cysteine to phenylalanine, the CDR3 counts 16 amino acids. Only the CDR3 DNA stays, 48 bases, in frame from base 1. This sample also appeared in a second study, on yellow fever vaccine responses in identical twins. From that second study: The authors reported that the T cell response to vaccination in identical twins appeared partly convergent and partly personalized. In the study, vaccine-responding T cell clones were precisely tracked in identical twins.

The TCR comes from a woman under 30 in good health. The rearrangement combines TRBV12-3 or TRBV12-4 with TRBJ2-3, with 9 bases in between that match TRBD2. The sample taken for sequencing was CD8+ T cells sorted from blood. The CDR3 reads CASSGGGGLSLDTQYF. The bases are TGTGCCAGCAGCGGCGGGGGGGGTTTGTCCCTAGATACGCAGTATTTT.